These 10 T cell receptor beta chains were all obtained from the same sample, sequenced in a study of blood T cell repertoires in COVID-19. Only in-frame clones appear in the TCRdb table, and some are missing; sequencing was by immunoSEQ multiplex PCR. There are 150,000 to 200,000 clones in the sample; 81% occur only once, and less than 15% lies in the top ten. The sequenced sample was peripheral blood. The receptors stem from a woman at least 80 years old with COVID-19, enrolled during active disease.

This clone showed up just a few times. The gene calls are TRBV7-2 and TRBJ1-6, with D possibly matching TRBD1 (6 bases). This CDR3 region has 16 residues. Trimming removed 8 bases at V and 8 bases at J, with 22 bases between. The germline gives CDR1 SGHTA, CDR2 FQGNSA. In DNA form, the CDR3 reads TGTGCCAGCGGGCCCTTCGCGGGGGGGGCTTATTCACCCCTCCACTTT. Translation: CASGPFAGGAYSPLHF.

This chain uses TRBV28 with TRBJ1-4; 9 positions match TRBD1. V trimming: 6 bases; J trimming: 6 bases; junction bases outside the gene matches: 8. This CDR3 has 15 residues. The V gene's germline CDR1 is MDHEN and CDR2 SYDVKM. CDR3 protein: CASSAQGAGDEKLFF. CDR3 nucleotide sequence: TGTGCCAGCAGCGCACAGGGGGCAGGAGATGAAAAACTGTTTTTT. The complete variable domain, with remaining parts taken from reference TRBV28 and TRBJ1-4, reads DVKVTQSSRYLVKRTGEKVFLECVQDMDHENMFWYRQDPGLGLRLIYFSYDVKMKEKGDIPEGYSVSREKKERFSLILESASTNQTSMYLCASSAQGAGDEKLFFGSGTQLSVL.

This clone was seen more than once but under ten times. The chain recombines TRBV4-1 with TRBJ1-3; D uncertain. V was clipped by 4 bases and J by 6 bases, with 22 bases between them. This CDR3 comprises 17 residues. Germline CDR1 reads MGHRA; CDR2 reads YSYEKL. The CDR3 reads CASSPLGYGFVENTIYF. CDR3 in DNA: TGCGCCAGCAGCCCCCTCGGGTACGGGTTTGTAGAAAACACCATATATTTT.

The J gene is TRBJ2-1, the V gene TRBV5-5, with 9 positions matching TRBD2. With 0 bases clipped from V and 8 bases from J, the junction kept 6 bases outside the gene matches. The CDR3 contains 15 residues. Per germline, CDR1 SGHKS and CDR2 YYEKEE (reference sequence). Here the CDR3 reads CASSLVVAGVDEQFF. The CDR3 nucleotides are TGTGCCAGCAGCTTGGTAGTAGCGGGAGTCGATGAGCAGTTCTTC.

The J gene is TRBJ2-1, the V gene TRBV7-8; the D gene is possibly TRBD1 (6 bases). This CDR3 is built from 15 residues. Trimming took off 2 bases at V and 7 bases at J, with 15 bases between the two ends. The germline V gene encodes CDR1 SGHVS and CDR2 FQNEAQ. DNA of the CDR3: TGTGCCAGCAGCTTACGTTCAGGGGTAACAAATGAGCAGTTCTTC. Amino acid sequence: CASSLRSGVTNEQFF.

This chain connects TRBV5-1 to TRBJ2-3, with a tentative D call TRBD1 (5 bases). Between the trimmed V and J ends, which lost 3 bases and 0 bases, there was a span of 8 bases. Germline-derived CDR1 and CDR2 are SGHRS and YFSETQ. This CDR3 has 14 amino acids. This CDR3 is CASSSTGSTDTQYF. As DNA, the CDR3 is TGCGCCAGCAGCTCAACAGGTAGCACAGATACGCAGTATTTT.

The chain recombines TRBV5-4 with TRBJ2-5, with TRBD2 matching over 7 bases. The junction had 8 bases not matched to a gene; V was cut back by 4 bases and J by 2 bases. Germline CDR1 SGHNT, CDR2 YYREEE (reference sequence). This CDR3 contains 15 residues. The CDR3 region is CASSLGGGRQETQYF. CDR3 sequence (DNA): TGTGCCAGCAGCCTGGGGGGGGGAAGGCAAGAGACCCAGTACTTC.

The chain couples TRBV10-3 to TRBJ2-1; 10 bases agree with TRBD2. Germline CDR1 is ENHRY and CDR2 is SYGVKD. CDR3 length: 14 amino acids. Trimming at V came to 5 bases and at J to 9 bases, leaving 7 bases not matched to a gene. The CDR3 reads CAISTGTSVSEQFF. The CDR3 DNA follows: TGTGCCATCAGTACCGGGACTAGCGTTAGTGAGCAGTTCTTC.

This sequence joins TRBV5-4 and TRBJ2-1; 9 bases line up with TRBD1. CDR1 SGHNT and CDR2 YYREEE come from the germline V gene (reference sequence). The CDR3 is 13 amino acids. The V and J ends lost 4 bases and 9 bases, in that order; junction bases with no gene match: 5. The CDR3 region is CASSGTGFGEQFF. The CDR3 coding sequence is TGTGCCAGCAGCGGGACAGGGTTCGGTGAGCAGTTCTTC.

The chain carries TRBV7-8 and TRBJ1-6; D is unresolved. The CDR3 length is 15 residues. Germline V CDR1 and CDR2: SGHVS, FQNEAQ. V gave up 2 bases and J gave up 4 bases, with 9 bases separating them. The chain's CDR3 is CASSLFRMYNSPLHF. CDR3 in DNA: TGTGCCAGCAGCTTATTCAGAATGTATAATTCACCCCTCCACTTT. The full variable domain, its missing parts supplied by reference TRBV7-8 and TRBJ1-6, is GAGVSQSPRYKVAKRGQDVALRCDPISGHVSLFWYQQALGQGPEFLTYFQNEAQLDKSGLPSDRFFAERPEGSVSTLKIQRTQQEDSAVYLCASSLFRMYNSPLHFGNGTRLTVT.